These 30 T cell receptor beta chains were sequenced from one sample in a study of blood T cells in healthy people across ages. PCR was performed a second time for about 7 to 12 cycles using a sample-barcoded 5' primer and a J-beta primer mix. TCRdb itself ran the 5' RACE reads through MiXCR, one entry per CDR3 protein. The data contain 870,000 or so distinct CDR3 sequences, roughly 26% of them singletons. The sequencing input was blood. The receptor set was obtained from a woman of 80 years or more in good health.

V and J are TRBV10-3 and TRBJ1-3; no clear D gene. Trimming removed 5 bases from V and 1 base from J, with 12 bases in between. The CDR3 is 15 amino acids. Germline-derived CDR1 and CDR2 are ENHRY and SYGVKD. The CDR3 DNA is TGTGCCATCAGTTCGTCTGCGGGTTCTGGAAACACCATATATTTT. It specifies CAISSSAGSGNTIYF.

To note about this clonotype: A read error may be the cause here, since a much bigger clone is one base away. V is TRBV18 and J is TRBJ2-7; TRBD2 matches at 10 bases. The CDR3 runs to 18 residues. Trimming cost V 5 bases and J 4 bases; bases outside gene matches: 17. Per the germline V gene, CDR1 is KGHSH and CDR2 is LQKENI. The CDR3 DNA reads as TGTGCCAGCTCAGCATTCACCCTTACTAGCGGGAACTCGTACGAGCAGTACTTC. The encoded protein is CASSAFTLTSGNSYEQYF.

Worth noting for this clonotype: One end of the junction fails to match germline, which may point to a read error. The CDR3 region has the DNA TGCAGTGCTGGAGGACAGGGTTCCTACAATGGGCAGTTCTTC. Amino acid sequence: CSAGGQGSYNGQFF. The J gene is TRBJ2-1, the V gene TRBV20-1; TRBD1 agrees at 8 bases. The germline gives CDR1 DFQATT, CDR2 SNEGSKA (reference sequence). The CDR3 is 14 amino acids.

The chain employs TRBV6-5 and TRBJ1-2, with 10 bases lining up with TRBD1. The CDR3 covers 15 residues. V was clipped by 5 bases and J by 7 bases; unmatched bases: 10. The germline gives CDR1 MNHEY, CDR2 SVGAGI. CDR3: CASSPRQGARSGYTF. CDR3 nucleotides: TGTGCCAGCAGTCCTAGACAGGGGGCGCGGAGTGGCTACACCTTC.

V is TRBV4-2 and J is TRBJ2-2, with no clear D. Germline V gene data show CDR1 as LGHNA and CDR2 as YNFKEQ. Trimming took 0 bases from V and 5 from J, leaving 13 bases between them. CDR3 length: 16 residues. The CDR3 coding sequence is TGTGCCAGCAGCCAAGAATCTGGGAAGTGGACCGGGGAGCTGTTTTTT. This encodes CASSQESGKWTGELFF.

The chain has TRBV6-2 or TRBV6-3 and TRBJ1-6; D might be TRBD1 (5 bases). Germline values: CDR1 MNHEY, CDR2 SVGEGT. The germline V and J ends were trimmed by 10 bases and 9 bases, with 16 bases remaining between them. The CDR3 has 13 residues. The CDR3, as DNA: TGTGCCAATACTTCGGGACTGGGTTCACCCCTCCACTTT. Its protein is CANTSGLGSPLHF.

The chain is built from TRBV3-1 and TRBJ2-3, with D perhaps given as TRBD1 or TRBD2 (5 bases each). Germline V gene data show CDR1 as LGHDT and CDR2 as YNNKEL (reference sequence). CDR3 length: 16 amino acids. The ends were cut back, 3 bases at V and 2 bases at J, with 15 bases in the middle. The CDR3 bases are TGTGCCAGCAGCCAGAAGAAGTGGGACGACACAGATACGCAGTATTTT. Translating it yields CASSQKKWDDTDTQYF.

This clonotype was seen only a few times. The chain combines TRBV7-2 with TRBJ2-2, with 11 positions matching TRBD1. V dropped 4 bases and J dropped 7; count of bases not matched to a gene: 5. Germline V lookup: CDR1 SGHTA, CDR2 FQGNSA. The CDR3 is made up of 15 amino acids. As DNA, the CDR3 is TGTGCCAGCAGCTCGAGGACAGGGGGCCTCGGGGAGCTGTTTTTT. Translating it yields CASSSRTGGLGELFF.

This clonotype was counted ten times or more. V gene TRBV20-1 combines with J gene TRBJ1-2; D is perhaps TRBD1 (5 bases). Germline values: CDR1 DFQATT, CDR2 SNEGSKA (reference sequence). CDR3 length: 14 amino acids. The ends were cut back, 2 bases at V and 3 bases at J, with 13 bases in the middle. The CDR3 DNA follows: TGCAGTGCTAGATCAGGGACTGGTGACTATGGCTACACCTTC. Translated, it gives CSARSGTGDYGYTF.

This clonotype has a single count. A much larger clone sits a single nucleotide away, making a read error possible. The V call is TRBV12-3 or TRBV12-4, the J call TRBJ2-3, with D perhaps TRBD1 (6 bases). This CDR3 contains 13 residues. CDR3 protein: CASRSGETDAQYF. CDR3 DNA: TGTGCCAGCAGATCAGGGGAGACAGATGCGCAGTATTTT.

The chain has TRBV11-2 and TRBJ2-1; TRBD1 matches at 10 bases. The V and J ends lost 4 bases and 0 bases, in that order; junction bases with no gene match: 6. The CDR3 sequence is 17 residues long. Germline loops: CDR1 SGHAT, CDR2 FQNNGV. CDR3 sequence reads: CASSSPWTGGSYNEQFF. CDR3 in DNA: TGTGCCAGCAGCTCACCCTGGACAGGGGGCTCCTACAATGAGCAGTTCTTC. Variable domain in full (rest from reference TRBV11-2 and TRBJ2-1): EAGVAQSPRYKIIEKRQSVAFWCNPISGHATLYWYQQILGQGPKLLIQFQNNGVVDDSQLPKDRFSAERLKGVDSTLKIQPAKLEDSAVYLCASSSPWTGGSYNEQFFGPGTRLTVL.

Details on this clonotype: A much larger clone lies one base from this, so it may be a read error. The chain is built from TRBV3-1 and TRBJ2-3; unclear D gene. CDR3 length: 16 amino acids. Germline V gene data show CDR1 as LGHDT and CDR2 as YNNKEL (reference sequence). V was shortened by 4 bases and J by 4 bases, with 18 bases between the two germline ends. As DNA, the CDR3 is TGTGCCAGCAGCCCCCTCCTCGGCAGCCTCGCAGATACGCAGTATTTT. Amino acid sequence: CASSPLLGSLADTQYF.

This clonotype was observed many times. CDR3 protein: CSARAETPSSYNEQFF. In nucleotides, the CDR3 is TGCAGTGCTAGAGCCGAGACACCCAGCTCCTACAATGAGCAGTTCTTC. The V and J genes are TRBV20-1 and TRBJ2-1, with D uncertain. The CDR3 extends over 16 amino acids. V was pared by 1 base and J by 0 bases, with 13 bases between. The germline V gene has CDR1 DFQATT and CDR2 SNEGSKA (reference sequence).

This clonotype has at least ten counts. The DNA for the CDR3 is TGTGCCAGCAGTGATCGGGGACAGGGTTTGGCAGATACGCAGTATTTT. It is translated as CASSDRGQGLADTQYF. The chain joins TRBV6-4 to TRBJ2-3, with 9 bases that match TRBD1. Germline V gene lookup returns CDR1 MRHNA and CDR2 SNTAGT. After removal of 3 bases from V and 4 bases from J, the junction contained 8 bases not matched to a gene. This CDR3 is built from 16 residues.

Regarding this clonotype: This clone may be a read error of a much larger clone one base away. V usage is TRBV24-1 and J usage is TRBJ2-7; 9 bases are shared with TRBD1. The J call may be wrong; the DNA end is better matched by TRBJ2-5. Per germline, CDR1 KGHDR and CDR2 SFDVKD. The CDR3 length is 16 residues. This CDR3 reads CAASDLGQGRKETQYF. The CDR3 nucleotides read TGTGCCGCCAGTGATCTCGGACAGGGGCGGAAGGAGACCCAGTACTTC.

The V and J genes are TRBV25-1 and TRBJ1-3; D uncertain. CDR3 length: 12 residues. The V end lost 8 bases, the J end lost 0 bases, and 5 bases lay between the germline ends. Germline CDR1 MGHDK, CDR2 SYGVNS. Here the CDR3 DNA reads TGTGCCAGCCACAGCTCTGGAAACACCATATATTTT. This translates into CASHSSGNTIYF.

This clonotype was detected only a few times. The chain uses TRBV24-1 and TRBJ1-5; TRBD1 agrees at 9 bases. The CDR3 is made up of 16 amino acids. V lost 3 bases and J lost 2; bases outside the gene matches: 4. In germline, CDR1 is KGHDR, CDR2 SFDVKD. The CDR3 loop reads CATSDTGGAGNQPQHF. The CDR3 DNA follows: TGTGCCACCAGTGATACAGGGGGCGCTGGCAATCAGCCCCAGCATTTT.

J is TRBJ2-1 and V is TRBV20-1, with 7 bases aligning to TRBD2. With V trimmed by 2 bases and J by 0 bases, 16 bases remained unmatched. This CDR3 contains 19 residues. Germline values: CDR1 DFQATT, CDR2 SNEGSKA (reference sequence). In DNA, the CDR3 is TGCAGTGCTAGAACCAGGACTAGTTCCAAAGAGTTCTCCTACAATGAGCAGTTCTTC. Its protein product is CSARTRTSSKEFSYNEQFF.

The chain is built from TRBV7-2 and TRBJ1-1; perhaps TRBD1 as D (6 bases). Germline assignment: CDR1 SGHTA and CDR2 FQGNSA. Trimming took 6 bases from V and 0 from J, leaving 14 bases between them. The CDR3 loop spans 15 amino acids. Here the CDR3 reads CASRQRGGLNTEAFF. The CDR3 DNA reads as TGTGCCAGCAGGCAAAGGGGGGGGTTGAACACTGAAGCTTTCTTT.

The table lists this clonotype with many counts. This chain uses TRBV3-1 with TRBJ2-4; 10 nucleotides line up with TRBD1. V shed 3 bases and J 5 bases; nucleotides not matched to a gene: 7. The CDR3 contains 16 residues. Germline values: CDR1 LGHDT, CDR2 YNNKEL (reference sequence). CDR3 bases: TGTGCCAGCAGCCAGTATTATGGGACAGGGGAAAACATTCAGTACTTC. Amino acid sequence: CASSQYYGTGENIQYF.

This clonotype was counted ten times or more. The chain couples TRBV9 to TRBJ2-7, with TRBD2 as a possible D gene (6 bases). The V end lost 0 bases, the J end lost 6 bases, and 10 bases lay between the germline ends. Germline CDR1 and CDR2: SGDLS and YYNGEE. The CDR3 sequence is 13 residues long. CDR3 coding DNA: TGTGCCAGCAGCGTAGGTGGTAGCGGCGAGCAGTACTTC. The encoded protein is CASSVGGSGEQYF.

This clonotype was seen at least ten times. DNA of the CDR3: TGTGCCAGCAGTCGCCCTTCGACAGGTATCTACGAGCAGTACTTC. Amino acids: CASSRPSTGIYEQYF. V usage is TRBV6-5 and J usage is TRBJ2-7; TRBD1 might be the D (6 bases). V lost 5 bases and J 3 bases, leaving 17 bases between the germline ends. In germline, CDR1 is MNHEY, CDR2 SVGAGI. The CDR3 length is 15 residues.

Remarks on this clonotype: Possible read error: a much larger clone is one base away. The rearrangement links TRBV7-2 to TRBJ2-5; no clear D gene. Germline V gives CDR1 SGHTA, CDR2 FQGNSA. The CDR3 runs 14 residues. The CDR3 is CASSSSAAQGTQYF. The CDR3 DNA sequence: TGTGCCAGCAGCTCCAGCGCGGCACAAGGGACCCAGTACTTC.

With regard to this clonotype: Mismatch with germline at one junction end may stem from a read error. This sequence joins TRBV24-1 and TRBJ2-5; TRBD2 might be the D (6 bases). CDR1 and CDR2 from the germline V gene are KGHDR and SFDVKD. CDR3 length: 12 residues. The DNA of the CDR3 is TGTGCCACCGGTGATCTGGGAGGGACCCAGTACTTC. This encodes CATGDLGGTQYF.

There are many counts of this clonotype. This chain uses TRBV5-1 with TRBJ2-7; D remains ambiguous. CDR1 SGHRS and CDR2 YFSETQ come from the germline V gene. The CDR3 covers 15 residues. The V gene lost 5 bases and the J gene lost 0 bases, with 15 bases spanning the gap. CDR3 sequence (DNA): TGCGCCAGCAGGGTCGCGGCAGACAACTCCTACGAGCAGTACTTC. Its translation: CASRVAADNSYEQYF.

The sample holds many counts of this clonotype. This chain connects TRBV7-9 to TRBJ2-5; D perhaps matches TRBD1 (6 bases). This CDR3 contains 16 residues. Trimming shortened V by 2 bases and J by 2 bases, and 15 bases separated the two germline ends. Germline assignment: CDR1 SEHNR and CDR2 FQNEAQ (reference sequence). The CDR3 DNA sequence: TGTGCCAGCAGCTTATCCCGATGGGGGCATCAAGAGACCCAGTACTTC. Protein: CASSLSRWGHQETQYF.

This clonotype was detected many times. The V call is TRBV4-3, the J call TRBJ2-1; 9 bases fit TRBD2. The CDR3 spans 17 residues. The germline V gene encodes CDR1 LGHNA and CDR2 YSLEER. V shed 2 bases and J 3 bases; nucleotides not matched to a gene: 8. As DNA, the CDR3 is TGCGCCAGCAGCCAATCCCATAGCGGGGGAAACTACAATGAGCAGTTCTTC. Translated: CASSQSHSGGNYNEQFF.

Of note for this clonotype: A read error is possible here, since a much larger clone lies one base away. The V and J genes are TRBV25-1 and TRBJ1-2; 7 bases line up with TRBD1. Germline CDR1 reads MGHDK; CDR2 reads SYGVNS. The CDR3 runs to 13 residues. CDR3: CVSSEQGPYGYTF. CDR3 bases: TGTGTCAGCAGTGAACAGGGGCCCTATGGCTACACCTTC.

The chain links TRBV11-3 to TRBJ2-5, with D perhaps matching TRBD1 (6 bases). CDR1 SGHNT and CDR2 YENEEA come from the germline V gene. The CDR3 covers 13 residues. The V end was cut by 5 bases, the J end by 4 bases, with 11 bases between. CDR3 DNA: TGTGCCAGCAGCGGACAGTTAGGAGAGACCCAGTACTTC. Translated: CASSGQLGETQYF.

With respect to this clonotype: A read error may explain this, as a much larger clone is one base away. This chain links TRBV7-2 with TRBJ1-2; tentatively, D is TRBD1 (5 bases). The CDR3 length is 14 residues. Germline CDR1 and CDR2: SGHTA and FQGNSA. CDR3 in DNA: TGTGCCAGCAACTTAGCGTGGGCAGGGAGTGGCTACACCTTC. It is translated as CASNLAWAGSGYTF.